What follows is one T cell receptor (beta chain) and its context. These data belong to a study of Graves' ophthalmopathy and Graves' hyperthyroidism. Amplification of TCR beta CDR3 regions used RNA transcripts. Investigators did first-round RT-PCR with HTBI primers, then second-round multiplex PCR. TCRdb called the multiplex PCR reads again in MiXCR, with one record for every CDR3 protein. The table lists about 220,000 distinct CDR3 sequences, roughly 21% of them singletons. The receptor was derived from a woman aged 45-59 years with Graves' ophthalmopathy. The sample taken for sequencing was peripheral blood.

CDR3 bases: TGTGCCAGCAGTTTTACCTCGACAGGGGCGGGCACTGAAGCTTTCTTT. Translating gives CASSFTSTGAGTEAFF. The rearrangement joins TRBV12-3 or TRBV12-4 to TRBJ1-1, with 8 bases identical to TRBD1. The CDR3 has 16 amino acids. The ends lost 3 bases at V and 4 bases at J; junction bases unmatched: 10.